This T cell receptor beta chain was recovered during a study of T-cell reconstitution after alpha-beta-depleted transplantation in children. The table lists this clonotype with many counts. The CDR3 has 13 residues. The germline V gene encodes CDR1 DFQATT and CDR2 SNEGSKA (reference sequence). V was clipped by 3 bases and J by 6 bases, with 12 bases between them. Unique molecular identifiers featured in how the TCRbeta library was prepared. TCRdb re-analysed the PCR reads in MiXCR, keeping a single row per CDR3 protein. The sample consists of about 610,000 distinct CDR3 sequences, about 10% of them appearing once.

The chain employs TRBV20-1 and TRBJ2-1, with D possibly being TRBD2 (6 bases). This receptor was obtained from a human donor who donated a stem cell graft to a child with acute myeloid leukemia. This material consisted of PBMCs from the stem cell graft donor, taken from the stem cell graft. DNA for the CDR3: TGCAGTGCTAGCGGGAGAGTAAGCAATGAGCAGTTCTTC. Translating it yields CSASGRVSNEQFF.